The clone carrying this T cell receptor (beta chain) was detected only once. The data were obtained in a study of T cell changes during pregnancy in multiple sclerosis. Sequencing was performed with immunoSEQ multiplex PCR; in TCRdb, only in-frame clones are kept and a portion is missing. Of approximately 100,000 clones listed, more than 80% are singletons. The germline V and J ends were trimmed by 10 bases and 11 bases, with 18 bases remaining between them. CDR3 length: 11 residues. Germline loops: CDR1 SNHLY, CDR2 FYNNEI. The chain is built from TRBV2 and TRBJ2-7, with a weak D call TRBD1 (6 bases). The specimen was peripheral blood, collected in the second trimester of pregnancy. This receptor was taken from a female donor with multiple sclerosis, enrolled in a pregnancy study. In nucleotides, the CDR3 is TGTGCCATACGCAGGGCGGCAGGGGAGTACTTC. Its translation is CAIRRAAGEYF.